This TCR beta chain was recorded in a study of T cell repertoires in cytomegalovirus infection. Study-level information: Evidence of both CMV infection and a matching HLA type came from public TCR beta signatures. Whole-study results and caveats: Cumulative frequency (of public TCR beta family members) identified carriers of CMV plus the relevant HLA.

TCRdb used MiXCR to reprocess the reads, holding one entry per CDR3 protein. Of about 140,000 distinct CDR3 sequences detected, 5.5% to 7% appear once; the ten largest clones hold about 20%. This clonotype was observed at least ten times. The antigen remains undetermined. The CDR3 extends over 15 amino acids. CDR1 and CDR2 (germline): SGHKS, YYEKEE (reference sequence). Between the trimmed V and J ends, which lost 4 bases and 2 bases, there was a span of 12 bases. Sequenced material: PBMCs. The source of this sequence is a human donor in good health (CMV status not recorded). Some clones in this sample may be carry-over from other donors' samples. This chain connects TRBV5-5 to TRBJ2-2; the D gene is possibly TRBD1 (6 bases). CDR3 protein: CASSPRTANTGELFF. The CDR3 DNA is TGTGCCAGCAGCCCCCGGACAGCTAACACCGGGGAGCTGTTTTTT.